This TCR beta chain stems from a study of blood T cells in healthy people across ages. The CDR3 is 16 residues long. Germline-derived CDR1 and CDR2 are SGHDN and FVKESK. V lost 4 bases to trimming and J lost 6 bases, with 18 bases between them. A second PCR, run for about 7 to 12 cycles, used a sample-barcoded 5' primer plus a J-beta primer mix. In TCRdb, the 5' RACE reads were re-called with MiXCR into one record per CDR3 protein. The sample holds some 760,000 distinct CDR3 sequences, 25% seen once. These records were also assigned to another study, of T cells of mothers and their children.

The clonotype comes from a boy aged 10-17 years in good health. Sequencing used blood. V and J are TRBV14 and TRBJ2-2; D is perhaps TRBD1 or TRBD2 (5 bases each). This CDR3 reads CASSPPSGRRSGELFF. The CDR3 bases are TGTGCCAGCAGCCCCCCTTCGGGACGGAGGTCCGGGGAGCTGTTTTTT.